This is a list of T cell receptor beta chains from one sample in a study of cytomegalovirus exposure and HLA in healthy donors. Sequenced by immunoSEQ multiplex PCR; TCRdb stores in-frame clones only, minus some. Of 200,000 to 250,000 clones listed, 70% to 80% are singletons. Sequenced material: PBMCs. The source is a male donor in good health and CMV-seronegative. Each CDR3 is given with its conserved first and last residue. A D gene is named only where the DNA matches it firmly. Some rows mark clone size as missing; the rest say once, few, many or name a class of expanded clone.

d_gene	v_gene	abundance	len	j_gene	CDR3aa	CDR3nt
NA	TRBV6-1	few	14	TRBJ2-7	CASSAVEGRGEQYF	TGTGCCAGCAGTGCTGTCGAGGGAAGGGGGGAGCAGTACTTC
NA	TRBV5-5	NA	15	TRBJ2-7	CASRLTQVLVDEQYF	TGTGCCAGCCGCCTAACCCAGGTTCTCGTTGACGAGCAGTACTTC
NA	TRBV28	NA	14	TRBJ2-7	CASSFQGSSYEQYF	TGTGCCAGCAGTTTCCAGGGAAGCTCCTACGAGCAGTACTTC
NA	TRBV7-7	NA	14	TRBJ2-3	CASSLGLSADTQYF	TGTGCCAGCAGCTTAGGGCTCAGCGCCGATACGCAGTATTTT
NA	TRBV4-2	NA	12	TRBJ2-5	CASSQGRETQYF	TGTGCCAGCAGCCAGGGGAGAGAGACCCAGTACTTC
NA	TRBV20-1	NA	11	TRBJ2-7	CSAPIGSEQYF	TGCAGTGCCCCAATAGGGAGCGAGCAGTACTTC
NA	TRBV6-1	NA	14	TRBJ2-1	CASSEGAWYNEQFF	TGTGCCAGCAGTGAAGGCGCGTGGTACAATGAGCAGTTCTTC
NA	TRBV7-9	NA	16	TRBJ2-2	CASSLEGQTAGGELFF	TGTGCCAGCAGCTTAGAAGGTCAGACAGCGGGCGGGGAGCTGTTTTTT
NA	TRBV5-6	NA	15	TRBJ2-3	CASSLGGWSTDTQYF	TGTGCCAGCAGCTTGGGAGGGTGGAGCACAGATACGCAGTATTTT
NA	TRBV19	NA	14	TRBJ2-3	CASSRLAEGNTQYF	TGTGCCAGTAGTCGGTTAGCGGAGGGGAATACGCAGTATTTT
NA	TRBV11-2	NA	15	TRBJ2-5	CASSLSGLNQETQYF	TGTGCCAGCAGCTTGAGCGGCCTAAATCAAGAGACCCAGTACTTC
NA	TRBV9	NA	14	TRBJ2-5	CASSVGPGEKTQYF	TGTGCCAGCAGCGTAGGGCCAGGGGAAAAGACCCAGTACTTC
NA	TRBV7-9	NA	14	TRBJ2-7	CASRKADGTYEQYF	TGTGCCAGCAGGAAGGCTGACGGGACCTACGAGCAGTACTTC
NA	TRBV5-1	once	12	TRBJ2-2	CASTRSTGELFF	TGCGCCAGCACCCGTTCCACCGGGGAGCTGTTTTTT
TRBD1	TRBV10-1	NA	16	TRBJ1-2	CASIGTGAQLNYGYTF	TGCGCCAGCATTGGGACAGGGGCCCAGTTAAACTATGGCTACACCTTC
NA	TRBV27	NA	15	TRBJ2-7	CASSPSDWKGYEQYF	TGTGCCAGCAGTCCCTCGGACTGGAAAGGGTACGAGCAGTACTTC
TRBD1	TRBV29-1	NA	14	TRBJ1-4	CSVGRQGGKEKLFF	TGCAGCGTCGGGCGACAGGGGGGTAAGGAAAAACTGTTTTTT
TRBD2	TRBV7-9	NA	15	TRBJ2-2	CASSWTSGNTGELFF	TGTGCCAGCAGCTGGACTAGCGGGAACACCGGGGAGCTGTTTTTT
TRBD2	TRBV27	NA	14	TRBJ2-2	CASSPGGGLGELFF	TGTGCCAGCAGCCCTGGGGGGGGATTGGGGGAGCTGTTTTTT
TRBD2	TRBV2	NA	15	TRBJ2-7	CASSDPASGRYEQYF	TGTGCCAGCAGTGATCCGGCTAGCGGGAGGTACGAGCAGTACTTC
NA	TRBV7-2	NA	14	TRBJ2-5	CASSSDLYQETQYF	TGTGCCAGCAGCTCGGACTTGTACCAAGAGACCCAGTACTTC